A single sample is the source of the 4 T cell receptor beta chains below, sequenced in a study of blood T cell repertoires in COVID-19. Assay: immunoSEQ multiplex PCR; the TCRdb copy retains only in-frame clones and omits some. Here the sample spans under 300,000 clones, roughly nine tenths being singletons. The sample comprised peripheral blood. The receptors stem from a man in his 60s with acute or convalescent COVID-19.

This chain links TRBV27 with TRBJ2-1; 9 bases match TRBD1. Per the germline V gene, CDR1 is MNHEY and CDR2 is SMNVEV (reference sequence). This CDR3 spans 13 amino acids. V gave up 4 bases and J gave up 9 bases; unmatched junction bases: 4. This CDR3 is CASSWDRAVEQFF. The CDR3, as DNA: TGTGCCAGCAGTTGGGACAGGGCTGTTGAGCAGTTCTTC.

J is TRBJ2-3 and V is TRBV2; 9 bases align to TRBD2. Germline trimming cut 4 bases from V and 2 bases from J; bases unmatched to any gene: 4. The CDR3 is made up of 15 amino acids. CDR1 is SNHLY and CDR2 is FYNNEI in the germline V gene. The CDR3 DNA follows: TGTGCCAGCAGTGGGACTAGCGCCTACACAGATACGCAGTATTTT. This sequence encodes CASSGTSAYTDTQYF.

The V and J genes are TRBV9 and TRBJ2-3; maybe TRBD2 (6 bases). Looked up from germline, CDR1 is SGDLS and CDR2 is YYNGEE. Trimming took 3 bases from V and 7 from J, leaving 18 bases between them. This CDR3 spans 15 amino acids. Here the CDR3 DNA reads TGTGCCAGCAGCGCTTCCGGGAGAAGAGTAAATACGCAGTATTTT. Residues: CASSASGRRVNTQYF.

For the CDR3, the DNA is TGCGCCAGCAGCCGCCTAGCGGGAGGTGGCGCAGATACGCAGTATTTT. This encodes CASSRLAGGGADTQYF. The chain uses TRBV4-3 and TRBJ2-3, with TRBD2 matching over 11 bases. The junction had 7 bases not matched to a gene; V was cut back by 4 bases and J by 4 bases. CDR1 and CDR2 from the germline V gene are LGHNA and YSLEER. This CDR3 has 16 amino acids.